This TCR beta chain was found in a study of OX40 agonist ivuxolimab in advanced cancers. Method: immunoSEQ multiplex PCR; TCRdb's copy keeps in-frame clones and lacks some. This sample has about 61,000 clones, with about 85% found just once. The CDR3 has 15 residues. Germline V gene data show CDR1 as SGHNT and CDR2 as YYREEE (reference sequence). J gave up 3 bases and V 3 bases, and 2 bases lay outside the gene matches. The receptor's source is an adult with an advanced solid tumor such as melanoma, head and neck, liver or kidney cancer. This specimen was CD4+ or CD8+ T cells sorted from blood, taken in a trial of the OX40 agonist ivuxolimab. The chain couples TRBV5-4 to TRBJ1-3; 11 nucleotides match TRBD1. CDR3 protein: CASSWTGGGGNTIYF. CDR3 bases: TGTGCCAGCAGCTGGACAGGGGGCGGTGGAAACACCATATATTTT.